This T cell receptor (beta chain) is drawn from a study of cytomegalovirus exposure and HLA in healthy donors. Study findings and constraints: Many donors carried some public TCRs, although rarity characterized most TCR sequences.

The assay was immunoSEQ multiplex PCR, and TCRdb's table has in-frame clones only and misses some. Of 86,000 or so clones listed, about 96% are singletons. These donors were members of the roughly 120-subject validation cohort, a group separate from the roughly 670-subject first cohort. As concerns this clone: Antigen unknown.

Germline V gene lookup returns CDR1 MGHRA and CDR2 YSYEKL. The CDR3 runs to 14 residues. Deletions cut 3 bases from V and 4 bases from J, with 9 bases between. The rearrangement links TRBV4-1 to TRBJ1-4, with D possibly TRBD1 on 5 matching bases. The TCR sequence derives from a man younger than 35 in good health and CMV-seropositive. Sequenced input: PBMCs. CDR3 sequence: CASSQTDSNEKLFF. As DNA, the CDR3 is TGCGCCAGCAGCCAGACCGACAGTAATGAAAAACTGTTTTTT.